The next 6 T cell receptor beta chains were all read from a single sample in a study of blood T cell repertoires in COVID-19. Profiling relied on immunoSEQ multiplex PCR, and the TCRdb table lists in-frame clones only, not all of them. The repertoire holds about 330,000 clones, roughly 90% seen once, with 15% to 20% in the top ten. Sequencing was performed on PBMCs or T cells enriched from blood (not recorded which). The source of these receptors is a woman aged 30 to 39 who had recovered from COVID-19.

The chain couples TRBV7-9 to TRBJ2-7; possible D gene TRBD1, 6 bases. This CDR3 contains 14 residues. V dropped 5 bases and J dropped 2 bases, with 13 bases sitting between them. Per germline, CDR1 SEHNR and CDR2 FQNEAQ (reference sequence). The CDR3 DNA is TGTGCCAGCAGCCCCCGACAGGCCCCCTACGAGCAGTACTTC. It encodes CASSPRQAPYEQYF.

This chain uses TRBV6-4 with TRBJ2-1, with TRBD1 matching 10 bases. CDR1 MRHNA and CDR2 SNTAGT come from the germline V gene. This CDR3 is built from 15 residues. The junction had 9 bases not matched to a gene; V was cut back by 5 bases and J by 8 bases. CDR3 DNA sequence: TGTGCCAGCAGTTTCTCCGGGACAGGGGACTATGAGCAGTTCTTC. It is translated as CASSFSGTGDYEQFF.

This clone was detected only once. The chain has TRBV20-1 and TRBJ2-1; TRBD2 is a possible D gene (6 bases). The germline CDR1 and CDR2 sequences are DFQATT and SNEGSKA (reference sequence). Trimming stripped 3 bases from V and 1 base from J, with 13 bases between. The CDR3 runs 15 residues. The CDR3 DNA follows: TGCAGTGCTAGTGGGTGGGAGGCATCCTACAATGAGCAGTTCTTC. Protein product: CSASGWEASYNEQFF.

V and J are TRBV6-5 and TRBJ2-7; 10 bases align to TRBD1. CDR3 size: 16 residues. Germline CDR1 MNHEY, CDR2 SVGAGI. V dropped 2 bases and J dropped 3; count of bases not matched to a gene: 7. The CDR3 reads CASSYLAGQGSYEQYF. CDR3 nucleotide sequence: TGTGCCAGCAGTTACCTCGCGGGACAGGGGAGCTACGAGCAGTACTTC.

The chain couples TRBV11-2 to TRBJ2-7; tentative D call: TRBD1 (6 bases). CDR1 and CDR2 (germline): SGHAT, FQNNGV. This CDR3 spans 13 amino acids. With 4 bases removed from V and 7 bases from J, the gap between germline ends came to 14 bases. The DNA of the CDR3 is TGTGCCAGCAGCTCTCAGGGGAATAGGGAGCAGTACTTC. Translated, it gives CASSSQGNREQYF. Using reference TRBV11-2 and TRBJ2-7 for the parts outside the CDR3, the full variable domain is EAGVAQSPRYKIIEKRQSVAFWCNPISGHATLYWYQQILGQGPKLLIQFQNNGVVDDSQLPKDRFSAERLKGVDSTLKIQPAKLEDSAVYLCASSSQGNREQYFGPGTRLTVT.

The V and J genes are TRBV3-1 (or the pseudogene TRBV3-2) and TRBJ1-2; maybe TRBD1 (6 bases). From germline, CDR1 is LGHDT and CDR2 YNNKEL (reference sequence). Deletions cut 4 bases from V and 3 bases from J, with 9 bases between. The CDR3 runs 13 residues. CDR3 coding DNA: TGTGCCAGCAGCCCACAGGGCTACTATGGCTACACCTTC. Protein: CASSPQGYYGYTF.